This passage covers 28 T cell receptor beta chains from one sample sequenced in a study of T cells in localized non-small cell lung cancer. The data were produced by immunoSEQ multiplex PCR, yet TCRdb's version contains in-frame clones alone and is incomplete. The sample lists approximately 2,100 clones, roughly 20% occurring once. Sequenced material: lung tumor tissue, taken before any cancer treatment. The receptors derive from a male donor aged 60 or older with stage II lung adenocarcinoma.

The rearrangement joins TRBV11-3 to TRBJ2-2, with a possible D match to TRBD2 (6 bases). With 3 bases removed from V and 6 bases from J, the gap between germline ends came to 17 bases. CDR3 length: 16 residues. CDR1 is SGHNT and CDR2 is YENEEA in the germline V gene. CDR3 DNA: TGTGCCAGCAGCTTGTTATCCCCCAGGGAGGCCGGGGAGCTGTTTTTT. Protein: CASSLLSPREAGELFF.

This clone was observed a few times. The chain is built from TRBV11-3 and TRBJ2-7; the match to TRBD2 covers 7 bases. J gave up 3 bases and V 0 bases, and 5 bases lay outside the gene matches. Per the germline V gene, CDR1 is SGHNT and CDR2 is YENEEA. The CDR3 contains 15 residues. CDR3 loop: CASSLEGGIGYEQYF. DNA of the CDR3: TGTGCCAGCAGCTTAGAGGGGGGGATCGGCTACGAGCAGTACTTC.

This clone has just a few counts. The chain carries TRBV11-3 and TRBJ1-1; D is ambiguous. Germline V CDR1 and CDR2: SGHNT, YENEEA. This CDR3 spans 14 amino acids. Deletions cut 4 bases from V and 4 bases from J, with 13 bases between. Here the CDR3 reads CASSSDTIGTEAFF. The CDR3 DNA reads TGTGCCAGCAGCTCCGACACCATAGGCACTGAAGCTTTCTTT.

CDR3 DNA sequence: TGTGCCAGCAGCACCGGGACAGGGTCCTACAATGAGCAGTTCTTC. It encodes CASSTGTGSYNEQFF. The V and J genes are TRBV6-8 and TRBJ2-1; 9 bases agree with TRBD1. V was pared by 6 bases and J by 1 base, with 4 bases of the junction left unmatched. There are 15 residues in the CDR3. Germline values: CDR1 MNHGY, CDR2 SAAAGT.

The rearrangement uses TRBV11-3 and TRBJ2-7; perhaps TRBD2 as D (6 bases). In germline, CDR1 is SGHNT, CDR2 YENEEA. The CDR3 loop spans 14 amino acids. The V end lost 2 bases, the J end lost 5 bases, and 13 bases lay between the germline ends. This CDR3 reads CASSLRRGYDEQYF. CDR3 in DNA: TGTGCCAGCAGCTTAAGGAGGGGTTACGACGAGCAGTACTTC. Full variable domain (remainder filled in from reference TRBV11-3 and TRBJ2-7): EAGVVQSPRYKIIEKKQPVAFWCNPISGHNTLYWYLQNLGQGPELLIRYENEEAVDDSQLPKDRFSAERLKGVDSTLKIQPAELGDSAVYLCASSLRRGYDEQYFGPGTRLTVT.

This clone has more than one count but fewer than ten. The V call is TRBV6-8, the J call TRBJ1-6, with a weak D call TRBD1 (5 bases). CDR1 is MNHGY, CDR2 SAAAGT, per germline. Trimming cost V 5 bases and J 4 bases, with 9 bases left between them. The CDR3 has 14 residues. DNA of the CDR3: TGTGCCAGCAGTGCGGGGCCATATAATTCACCCCTCCACTTT. Protein: CASSAGPYNSPLHF.

The J gene is TRBJ1-2, the V gene TRBV30; possibly TRBD1 for D (6 bases). V shed 5 bases and J shed 5 bases, with 15 bases lying between them. Per germline, CDR1 GTSNPN and CDR2 SVGIG (reference sequence). The CDR3 runs 13 residues. The CDR3 nucleotides read TGTGCCTGGTCGTTCAGTAGGGGGTATGGCTACACCTTC. Translation gives CAWSFSRGYGYTF.

The rearrangement links TRBV21-1 to TRBJ2-7; TRBD1 reflects the table's D call only, with no check against the DNA. TRBV21-1 represents a pseudogene. The CDR3 extends over 13 amino acids. The CDR3 coding sequence is TGTGCCAGCAGTTCCCGACAGGGCGACGAGCAGTACTTC. Its translation is CASSSRQGDEQYF.

The chain has TRBV29-1 and TRBJ2-1; 10 nucleotides match TRBD2. V lost 4 bases, J lost 7 bases, and 7 bases stayed unmatched. Germline V gives CDR1 SQVTM, CDR2 ANQGSEA. This CDR3 region has 14 residues. CDR3 coding DNA: TGCAGCGTTGCGGCTAGCGGGGGACTTAATGAGCAGTTCTTC. This sequence encodes CSVAASGGLNEQFF.

The rearrangement links TRBV15 to TRBJ2-2; TRBD1 aligns across 11 bases. V was pared by 6 bases and J by 3 bases, with 9 bases of the junction left unmatched. Germline-derived CDR1 and CDR2 are LNHNV and YYDKDF (reference sequence). This CDR3 spans 17 amino acids. CDR3 amino acids: CATRKRWGQGDTGELFF. The CDR3 coding sequence is TGTGCCACCAGAAAGAGATGGGGACAGGGGGACACCGGGGAGCTGTTTTTT.

This clone is labeled medium-sized. J is TRBJ1-2 and V is TRBV11-3; 7 nucleotides match TRBD1. CDR1 is SGHNT, CDR2 YENEEA, per germline. The CDR3 spans 18 residues. After removal of 0 bases from V and 6 bases from J, the junction contained 16 bases not matched to a gene. The CDR3 loop reads CASSLEVETGSSWHGYTF. For the CDR3, the DNA is TGTGCCAGCAGCTTAGAAGTTGAGACAGGGAGTTCTTGGCATGGCTACACCTTC. Looking up the rest from reference TRBV11-3 and TRBJ1-2 gives the full variable domain: EAGVVQSPRYKIIEKKQPVAFWCNPISGHNTLYWYLQNLGQGPELLIRYENEEAVDDSQLPKDRFSAERLKGVDSTLKIQPAELGDSAVYLCASSLEVETGSSWHGYTFGSGTRLTVV.

Within the sample, this clone is medium-sized. The chain has TRBV11-3 and TRBJ1-4; D remains unclear. The CDR3 is 16 amino acids. Germline CDR1 reads SGHNT; CDR2 reads YENEEA. The germline V and J ends were trimmed by 2 bases and 1 base, with 11 bases remaining between them. As DNA, the CDR3 is TGTGCCAGCAGCTTATTGGGCGGGGTAACTAATGAAAAACTGTTTTTT. It encodes CASSLLGGVTNEKLFF.

The CDR3 DNA sequence: TGTGCCATGGGTGATGACGGGATTGGTTATGGCTACACCTTC. It yields the protein CAMGDDGIGYGYTF. The rearrangement joins TRBV6-8 to TRBJ1-2; D gene uncertain. The CDR3 length is 14 residues. The ends were cut back, 10 bases at V and 5 bases at J, with 20 bases in the middle. Germline lookup yields CDR1 MNHGY and CDR2 SAAAGT.

The gene calls are TRBV6-8 and TRBJ1-5; D unresolved. V lost 5 bases, J lost 8 bases, and 13 bases lay in between. Germline V gene lookup returns CDR1 MNHGY and CDR2 SAAAGT. The CDR3 has 13 amino acids. The CDR3 loop reads CASSPASGKPQHF. The CDR3 bases are TGTGCCAGCAGTCCCGCATCCGGAAAGCCCCAGCATTTT.

This clone was recorded a few times. The V and J genes are TRBV12-5 and TRBJ2-7, with 7 nucleotides matching TRBD2. The germline V gene has CDR1 LGHNT and CDR2 FRNRAP. This CDR3 is built from 12 residues. Written as DNA, the CDR3 is TGTGCCAGCACCCGCGGGAGCTACGAGCAGTACTTC. Translated, it gives CASTRGSYEQYF.

V gene TRBV10-1 combines with J gene TRBJ2-3, with D possibly being TRBD2 (6 bases). The CDR3 extends over 11 amino acids. Germline CDR1 and CDR2: WNHNN and SYGVQD (reference sequence). V lost 7 bases and J 7 bases, leaving 9 bases between the germline ends. CDR3 sequence: CASKEGHTQYF. Here the CDR3 DNA reads TGCGCCAGCAAGGAGGGCCATACGCAGTATTTT.

This clone was recorded a few times. This chain links TRBV11-3 with TRBJ2-2, with 10 bases aligning to TRBD1. Trimming at V came to 3 bases and at J to 6 bases, leaving 7 bases not matched to a gene. The CDR3 is 16 residues long. In germline, CDR1 is SGHNT, CDR2 YENEEA. In nucleotides, the CDR3 is TGTGCCAGCAGCTTCGTCGGGACAGGGGTCGCCGGGGAGCTGTTTTTT. Translating gives CASSFVGTGVAGELFF.

Concerning this clone itself: The read picks up 1 residue into the CDR3, so the leading portion of that region is not sequenced. This CDR3 is also generated by other DNA sequences in the sample. This chain links TRBV30 with TRBJ2-2; no DNA check was done on the table's D call, TRBD2. CDR1 is GTSNPN and CDR2 is SVGIG in the germline V gene (reference sequence). The CDR3 totals 15 residues, both ends included. Sequencing covers 42 bases of the CDR3, shown here with the frame starting at base 1. CDR3 bases read: GCCTGGAGGGCTAGCGGGCTGTTAGCCGGGGAGCTGTTTTTT. Translating it yields AWRASGLLAGELFF. The full CDR3 sequence reads CAWRASGLLAGELFF.

The V gene is TRBV19, the J gene TRBJ1-4; no definite D call. CDR1 is LNHDA and CDR2 is SQIVND in the germline V gene (reference sequence). CDR3 length: 11 amino acids. V gave up 9 bases and J gave up 8 bases, with 10 bases separating them. The chain's CDR3 is CASSPSEKLFF. CDR3 DNA: TGTGCCAGCAGTCCCTCCGAAAAACTGTTTTTT.

In DNA form, the CDR3 reads TGTGCCATCACGAGGGCGGCAGGGAATGGCTACACCTTC. This translates into CAITRAAGNGYTF. V is TRBV6-8 and J is TRBJ1-2, with a tentative D call TRBD1 (5 bases). Per germline, CDR1 MNHGY and CDR2 SAAAGT. This CDR3 contains 13 residues. With 10 bases removed from V and 6 bases from J, the gap between germline ends came to 18 bases.

V usage is TRBV5-1 and J usage is TRBJ1-3; no firm D call. CDR1 is SGHRS and CDR2 is YFSETQ in the germline V gene. The CDR3 sequence is 14 residues long. The V end lost 0 bases, the J end lost 4 bases, and 8 bases lay between the germline ends. CDR3 DNA sequence: TGCGCCAGCAGCTTGGGGGTGATCGGAAACACCATATATTTT. This translates into CASSLGVIGNTIYF.

V gene TRBV1 combines with J gene TRBJ1-2; TRBD1, the table's D call, was not compared with the DNA. TRBV1 is a pseudogene segment. This CDR3 is 17 amino acids long. The CDR3 is CASSQDWGTGGAAGYTF. CDR3 bases: TGCGCCAGCAGCCAAGATTGGGGTACAGGGGGCGCGGCTGGCTACACCTTC.

The chain is built from TRBV11-3 and TRBJ2-7, with TRBD1 matching over 8 bases. CDR3 size: 15 residues. V was pared by 6 bases and J by 0 bases, with 7 bases of the junction left unmatched. From germline, CDR1 is SGHNT and CDR2 YENEEA. The CDR3 sequence: CASRSDRVSSYEQYF. DNA for the CDR3: TGTGCCAGCAGATCGGACAGGGTCAGCTCCTACGAGCAGTACTTC.

The gene calls are TRBV30 and TRBJ2-3; 7 nucleotides agree with TRBD1. The CDR3 extends over 16 amino acids. Losses at the gene ends were 1 base for V and 3 bases for J; bases not matched to a gene: 10. Germline CDR1 is GTSNPN and CDR2 is SVGIG (reference sequence). CDR3 in DNA: TGTGCCTGGAGTGGAGGGACAGCTCATCCTACAGATACGCAGTATTTT. This codes for CAWSGGTAHPTDTQYF.

The CDR3 spells CASSYGGVSNQPQHF. The CDR3 nucleotides read TGTGCCAGCAGTTACGGGGGAGTCAGCAATCAGCCCCAGCATTTT. The chain links TRBV6-8 to TRBJ1-5; D may be TRBD1 (5 bases). Germline lookup yields CDR1 MNHGY and CDR2 SAAAGT. The CDR3 has 15 residues. V lost 2 bases, J lost 1 base, and 9 bases lay in between.

This clone has only a few counts. This sequence joins TRBV6-8 and TRBJ1-5; the D is unclear. Trimming left V 6 bases short and J 1 base short, with 13 bases between. The CDR3 runs 15 residues. Germline V gives CDR1 MNHGY, CDR2 SAAAGT. CDR3 bases: TGTGCCAGCAGGGGAGGTGGCACCAGCAATCAGCCCCAGCATTTT. It translates to CASRGGGTSNQPQHF.

This clone is termed medium-sized. The J gene is TRBJ2-2, the V gene TRBV11-3; 12 bases agree with TRBD2. J was trimmed by 5 bases and V by 0 bases; bases with no gene match: 7. The CDR3 is 18 amino acids. Germline CDR1 reads SGHNT; CDR2 reads YENEEA. CDR3 protein: CASSLDRLAGGRTGELFF. The CDR3 nucleotides are TGTGCCAGCAGCTTAGATCGGCTAGCGGGAGGGAGGACCGGGGAGCTGTTTTTT. Full variable domain (outside the CDR3, taken from reference TRBV11-3 and TRBJ2-2): EAGVVQSPRYKIIEKKQPVAFWCNPISGHNTLYWYLQNLGQGPELLIRYENEEAVDDSQLPKDRFSAERLKGVDSTLKIQPAELGDSAVYLCASSLDRLAGGRTGELFFGEGSRLTVL.

This clone has more than one count but fewer than ten. The chain uses TRBV18 and TRBJ1-1; D is ambiguous. The CDR3 has 13 residues. From germline, CDR1 is KGHSH and CDR2 LQKENI. V lost 6 bases, J lost 1 base, and 9 bases lay in between. The CDR3: CASSPATNTEAFF. The DNA of the CDR3 is TGTGCCAGCTCGCCTGCGACGAACACTGAAGCTTTCTTT.